The rows below give T cell receptor beta chains drawn from one sample of a study of CD8 T cells in Susac syndrome. Via MiXCR, TCRdb re-called the immunoSEQ multiplex PCR reads, giving one row per CDR3 protein. The data contain 150,000 to 200,000 distinct CDR3 sequences, nearly 97% of them singletons. Sequencing input: CD4+ T cells from PBMCs. The receptors shown here come from a human donor with multiple sclerosis. The conserved cysteine and the conserved F or W are not part of the CDR3 here. The size field is filled for only some rows; it gives once, few, many or a size class.

v_call	j_call	clone_size	cdr3_aa
TRBV29-1	TRBJ2-3	-	SVGAGQRTDTQY
TRBV29-1	TRBJ2-5	-	SVGGLAGGQETQY
TRBV9	TRBJ2-5	-	ASSVGWSGEETQY
TRBV18	TRBJ2-7	few	ASSAGYEQY
TRBV3-1	TRBJ2-7	few	ASSRSGGYEQY
TRBV9	TRBJ2-1	-	ASSPSQFEQF
TRBV5-6	TRBJ2-1	-	ASSPLLTPAYNEQF
TRBV7-9	TRBJ2-4	-	ASSLDPPLEGGGIQY
TRBV20-1	TRBJ1-5	-	SARRTVLGDQPQH
TRBV2	TRBJ2-1	-	ASTQESYNEQF
TRBV4-2	TRBJ2-3	-	ASSQGTTDTQY
TRBV11-2	TRBJ2-5	-	ASSLDLTQY
TRBV4-2	TRBJ2-2	once	ASSQDLAAGELF
TRBV14	TRBJ2-7	-	ASSQSYYEQY
TRBV19	TRBJ2-1	-	ASSTTGGNEQF
TRBV28	TRBJ2-1	once	ASSPPDRDNEQF
TRBV30	TRBJ2-3	-	AWRSGGFGTDTQY
TRBV27	TRBJ2-5	-	AVGRRQETQY
TRBV27	TRBJ2-1	-	ASSLRLVAEQF
TRBV29-1	TRBJ2-3	-	STLRRNTDTQY
TRBV28	TRBJ1-5	-	ASSLHPQGGYQPQH
TRBV29-1	TRBJ1-1	-	SVHRTGFLNTEAF
TRBV20-1	TRBJ1-1	-	SARSGKGTEAF
TRBV5-1	TRBJ1-1	-	ASSLSGINTEAF
TRBV7-9	TRBJ1-1	few	ASSLEAGNTEAF
TRBV25-1	TRBJ1-2	-	ASSQTTGSYGYT
TRBV4-1	TRBJ2-7	-	ASSPLTGDPIDEQY
TRBV10-2	TRBJ1-6	once	ATQDRNNSPLH
TRBV30	TRBJ1-4	-	AWSRTGLNEKLF
TRBV6-6	TRBJ1-1	-	ASQGQRNTEAF
TRBV2	TRBJ1-5	-	ASRSGQGSNQPQH
TRBV4-2	TRBJ2-7	-	ASSQQTSGGHEQY
TRBV7-2	TRBJ1-2	-	ASSLDPGTQRGYT
TRBV15	TRBJ2-7	-	ATSRYEGRGTYEQY
TRBV30	TRBJ2-3	-	ATQQTRTDTQY
TRBV30	TRBJ1-1	-	AWSEDLTEAF
TRBV2	TRBJ2-7	-	ASSYDGSYEQY
TRBV4-3	TRBJ1-2	-	ASSRDPQAPNYGYT
TRBV24-1	TRBJ1-2	-	ATSDPGTGGDGYT
TRBV25-1	TRBJ2-2	-	ASSVPGLPEGELF
TRBV3-1	TRBJ1-2	-	ASSQGSYYGYT
TRBV30	TRBJ1-6	-	AWSVDRVNSPLH
TRBV4-3	TRBJ2-7	-	ASSQRAESYEQY
TRBV20-1	TRBJ2-5	-	SASGRVAWETQY
TRBV3-1	TRBJ2-7	-	ASARDNIGEQY
TRBV20-1	TRBJ2-2	-	SAAGTVFTGELF
TRBV30	TRBJ1-2	-	AWSVRKGYT
TRBV29-1	TRBJ1-1	-	SVSADKGAF
TRBV29-1	TRBJ2-1	-	SAAGTGGLAGVHEQF
TRBV5-1	TRBJ2-3	once	ASSGQGKGTDTQY
TRBV28	TRBJ1-1	once	ASSPTFLDLNTEAF
TRBV13	TRBJ2-3	once	ASSILASHTDTQY
TRBV30	TRBJ1-2	-	AWSVTRGVVYGYT
TRBV5-1	TRBJ2-7	-	ASRTEGAYEQY
TRBV29-1	TRBJ2-5	-	SVWASGAETQY